This TCR beta chain stems from a study of Ad26.COV2.S vaccination and SARS-CoV-2 variants. Study in general: Within the COV1001 Ad26.COV2.S trial arm, the donor was enrolled. Study-wide findings and caveats: Measures of TCR breadth and depth may have fallen short of total T cell responses.

V lost 4 bases, J lost 10 bases, and 23 bases lay in between. Germline-derived CDR1 and CDR2 are LGHDT and YNNKEL (reference sequence). The CDR3 has 16 residues. With regard to this clone: What it recognizes is unknown.

Clones were sequenced by immunoSEQ multiplex PCR, and TCRdb holds only the in-frame ones, with some missing. The sample lists around 320,000 clones; about 86% were seen once. Treatment in this sample: some 20 received Ad26.COV2.S at low or high dose, single or two shots; about 5 received placebo; per-sample allocation not given. Specimen acquisition occurred on day 63 following the initial vaccine or placebo injection. Cohort 1b enrolled adults aged 18-55 years in Boston. The origin of this receptor is a person aged 18 to 65 who received the Ad26.COV2.S COVID-19 vaccine or a placebo. V usage is TRBV3-1 (or the pseudogene TRBV3-2) and J usage is TRBJ2-1; no clear D gene. The sequencing here drew on peripheral blood, taken in a trial of Ad26.COV2.S vaccine versus placebo. This chain's CDR3 is CASSRVNPGPSREQFF. As DNA, the CDR3 is TGTGCCAGCAGCCGTGTGAACCCCGGGCCCTCCCGGGAGCAGTTCTTC.